This T cell receptor beta chain comes out of a study of T cells after yellow fever vaccination. From the 5' RACE reads, TCRdb called clonotypes with MiXCR, one entry per CDR3 protein. Of around 400,000 distinct CDR3 sequences in the sample, approximately 10% are singletons; the top ten hold more than 15%. There are a few counts of this clonotype. Trimming took 0 bases from V and 8 from J; bases not matched to a gene: 8. This CDR3 is 16 amino acids long. CDR1 SGHRS and CDR2 YFSETQ come from the germline V gene. This TCR derives from a man aged 18 to 30 who received the YFV17D yellow fever vaccine. The chain employs TRBV5-1 and TRBJ1-6, with 7 bases lining up with TRBD1. Sequencing used PBMCs, obtained on the day of the first yellow fever vaccination. Here the CDR3 DNA reads TGCGCCAGCAGCTTGGCAGGAGCAGGGGGGTATTCACCCCTCCACTTT. Translating it yields CASSLAGAGGYSPLHF.